These T cell receptor beta chains were read from a single sample in a study of response to subunit inactivated influenza vaccine. Each CDR3 protein gets one entry after TCRdb re-called the RT-PCR reads with MiXCR. The sample lists approximately 680,000 distinct CDR3 sequences, around 14% seen once, with 9.5% to 13% in the top ten. Sequencing used PBMCs from blood, obtained roughly 12 days after vaccination. The receptor source for this set is a man aged 45-65 years who received an inactivated influenza vaccine. The CDR3 runs from the conserved cysteine through the conserved F or W. The D gene is left open where the match is weak. The listing skips clone size in some rows; elsewhere it reads once, few, many or a size class.

d_call j_call clone_size v_call cdr3_aa cdr3_nt
. TRBJ2-1 . TRBV3-1 CASSQGTNQRHEQFF TGTGCCAGCAGCCAAGGGACTAACCAACGCCATGAGCAGTTCTTC
. TRBJ2-5 . TRBV6-1 CASSEQTTRGETQYF TGTGCCAGCAGTGAACAGACAACCCGAGGGGAGACCCAGTACTTC
. TRBJ2-6 . TRBV29-1 CSVRGSGANVLTF TGCAGCGTTCGGGGCTCTGGGGCCAACGTCCTGACTTTC
TRBD1 TRBJ2-3 few TRBV7-6 CASSLAPTPGQGTDTQYF TGTGCCAGCAGCTTAGCGCCGACTCCGGGACAGGGGACAGATACGCAGTATTTT
TRBD2 TRBJ2-3 . TRBV4-1 CASSLTSGGWPDTQYF TGCGCCAGCAGCCTGACTAGCGGGGGATGGCCGGATACGCAGTATTTT
. TRBJ2-7 few TRBV30 CAWSPLMGTYEQYF TGTGCCTGGAGTCCCTTGATGGGGACCTACGAGCAGTACTTC
TRBD1 TRBJ1-2 many TRBV10-3 CAISDNRGTSHYGYTF TGTGCCATCAGTGACAACAGGGGGACCTCCCACTATGGCTACACCTTC
. TRBJ1-5 . TRBV20-1 CSAGDVQPQHF TGCAGTGCGGGGGACGTTCAGCCCCAGCATTTT
. TRBJ2-5 . TRBV5-1 CASSRFMGSGETQYF TGCGCCAGCAGCCGCTTTATGGGCTCAGGGGAGACCCAGTACTTC
. TRBJ1-6 few TRBV6-2/TRBV6-3 CASSPNDSNSPLHF TGTGCCAGCAGTCCCAACGACTCTAATTCACCCCTCCACTTT
TRBD1 TRBJ1-1 . TRBV6-1 CASRTPWTGEYGTEAFF TGTGCCAGCAGGACGCCTTGGACAGGGGAATACGGCACTGAAGCTTTCTTT
. TRBJ2-3 . TRBV24-1 CATSDRTEITDTQYF TGTGCCACCAGTGACCGGACAGAAATCACAGATACGCAGTATTTT
TRBD1 TRBJ2-7 many TRBV20-1 CSAGQGPGYEQYF TGCAGTGCTGGACAGGGACCGGGGTACGAGCAGTACTTC
TRBD1 TRBJ2-5 . TRBV10-3 CAISPGQGRGYQETQYF TGTGCCATCAGCCCGGGACAGGGGAGGGGGTACCAAGAGACCCAGTACTTC
. TRBJ2-3 many TRBV5-1 CASSHLIRRGPDTQYF TGCGCCAGCAGCCATCTCATCCGTAGGGGCCCAGATACGCAGTATTTT
. TRBJ1-1 few TRBV7-8 CASSFRARTAFF TGTGCCAGCAGCTTCAGGGCGCGTACGGCTTTCTTT
. TRBJ2-7 few TRBV7-2 CASSERGGNEQYF TGTGCCAGCAGCGAGAGGGGCGGGAACGAGCAGTACTTC
. TRBJ1-2 . TRBV14 CASSQTATNYGYTF TGTGCCAGCAGCCAGACGGCCACTAACTATGGCTACACCTTC
TRBD1 TRBJ1-1 . TRBV12-3/TRBV12-4 CASSIRDRGEAFF TGTGCCAGCAGTATACGGGACAGGGGTGAAGCTTTCTTT
TRBD2 TRBJ2-4 . TRBV5-5 CASSLYLLAGSENIQYF TGTGCCAGCAGCCTCTACCTCCTAGCGGGGTCGGAAAACATTCAGTACTTC
TRBD2 TRBJ2-1 . TRBV7-2 CASSLALGLAGEQGAFF TGTGCCAGCAGCTTAGCCCTGGGACTAGCGGGAGAGCAGGGTGCGTTCTTC
. TRBJ1-5 many TRBV5-1 CASSSGYSNQPQHF TGTGCCAGCAGCTCGGGTTATAGCAATCAGCCCCAGCATTTT
. TRBJ2-5 few TRBV12-3/TRBV12-4 CASSTRTSQETQYF TGTGCCAGCAGTACCCGGACTTCGCAAGAGACCCAGTACTTC
. TRBJ2-7 few TRBV7-6 CASSLDTEGASSYEQYF TGTGCCAGCAGCTTAGATACGGAGGGGGCAAGCTCCTACGAGCAGTACTTC
. TRBJ2-7 . TRBV29-1 CSVGTRGQTPLYEQYF TGCAGCGTGGGGACTCGGGGACAAACCCCCCTATACGAGCAGTACTTC
TRBD2 TRBJ2-2 . TRBV15 CATSSGLAVGTGELFF TGTGCCACCAGCAGCGGACTAGCGGTGGGGACCGGGGAGCTGTTTTTT
. TRBJ1-5 . TRBV20-1 CSAQPGTVNQPQHF TGCAGTGCTCAGCCGGGGACGGTCAATCAGCCCCAGCATTTT
TRBD2 TRBJ2-2 few TRBV6-5 CASSYSWTSGNTGELFF TGTGCCAGCAGTTACTCCTGGACTAGCGGGAACACCGGGGAGCTGTTTTTT
TRBD1 TRBJ2-7 . TRBV20-1 CSTKKDRGLREQYF TGCAGTACAAAAAAGGACAGGGGGCTCCGCGAGCAGTACTTC
. TRBJ1-1 . TRBV20-1 CSARRTESMNTEAFF TGCAGTGCTAGACGGACAGAAAGTATGAACACTGAAGCTTTCTTT
. TRBJ2-5 . TRBV18 CASSPIITGHRVAQYF TGTGCCAGCTCACCCATCATCACAGGGCATCGAGTGGCCCAGTACTTC
. TRBJ2-5 many TRBV6-5 CASTEKGYETQYF TGTGCCAGCACCGAAAAGGGTTATGAGACCCAGTACTTC
TRBD2 TRBJ2-2 few TRBV12-3/TRBV12-4 CASSTGLAAIYGGELFF TGTGCCAGCAGCACGGGACTAGCGGCGATTTATGGCGGGGAGCTGTTTTTT
TRBD2 TRBJ2-1 . TRBV10-3 CAISGRARVGNEQFF TGTGCCATCTCCGGGAGGGCAAGGGTCGGTAATGAGCAGTTCTTC
TRBD2 TRBJ2-3 few TRBV4-1 CASSHPGTTTVSGTQYF TGCGCCAGCAGCCACCCCGGGACTACCACCGTTAGCGGCACGCAGTATTTT
TRBD2 TRBJ2-3 few TRBV6-4 CASSETSGAADTQYF TGTGCCAGCTCGGAAACTAGCGGGGCAGCAGATACGCAGTATTTT